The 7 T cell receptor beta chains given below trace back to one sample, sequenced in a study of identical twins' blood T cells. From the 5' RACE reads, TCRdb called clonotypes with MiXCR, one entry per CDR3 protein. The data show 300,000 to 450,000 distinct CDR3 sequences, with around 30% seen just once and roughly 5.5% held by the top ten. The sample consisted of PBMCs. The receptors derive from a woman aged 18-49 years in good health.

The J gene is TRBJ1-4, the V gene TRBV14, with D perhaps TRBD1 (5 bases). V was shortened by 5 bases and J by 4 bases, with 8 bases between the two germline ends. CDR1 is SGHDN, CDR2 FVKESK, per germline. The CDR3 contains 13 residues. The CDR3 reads CASSYGHNEKLFF. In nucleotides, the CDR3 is TGTGCCAGCAGCTATGGACATAATGAAAAACTGTTTTTT.

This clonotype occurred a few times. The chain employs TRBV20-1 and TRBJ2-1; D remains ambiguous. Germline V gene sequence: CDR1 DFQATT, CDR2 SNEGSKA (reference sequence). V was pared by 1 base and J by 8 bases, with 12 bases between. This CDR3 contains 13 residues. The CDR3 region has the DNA TGCAGTGCTAGAGGATCGTGGTTCCATGAGCAGTTCTTC. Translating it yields CSARGSWFHEQFF.

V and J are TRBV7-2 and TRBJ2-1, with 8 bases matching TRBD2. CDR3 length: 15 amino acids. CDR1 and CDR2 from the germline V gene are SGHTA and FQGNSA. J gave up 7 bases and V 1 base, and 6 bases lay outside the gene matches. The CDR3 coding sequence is TGTGCCAGCAGCTTAGTACTAGCGGCGTCGAATGAGCAGTTCTTC. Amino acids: CASSLVLAASNEQFF.

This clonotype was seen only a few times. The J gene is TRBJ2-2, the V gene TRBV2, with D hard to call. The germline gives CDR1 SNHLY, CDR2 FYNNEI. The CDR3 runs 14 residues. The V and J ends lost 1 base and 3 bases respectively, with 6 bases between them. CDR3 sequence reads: CASSEVSYTGELFF. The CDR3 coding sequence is TGTGCCAGCAGTGAAGTGAGTTACACCGGGGAGCTGTTTTTT.

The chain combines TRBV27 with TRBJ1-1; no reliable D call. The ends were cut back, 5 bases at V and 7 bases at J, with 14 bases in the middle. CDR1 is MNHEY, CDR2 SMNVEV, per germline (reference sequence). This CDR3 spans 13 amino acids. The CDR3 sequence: CASSPRTGYEAFF. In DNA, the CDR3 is TGTGCCAGCAGTCCCCGGACGGGCTATGAAGCTTTCTTT.

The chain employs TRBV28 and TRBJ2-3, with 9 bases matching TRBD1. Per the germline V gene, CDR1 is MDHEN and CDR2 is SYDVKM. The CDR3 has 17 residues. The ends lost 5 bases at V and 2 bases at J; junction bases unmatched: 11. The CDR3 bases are TGTGCCAGCAGTAATCCCTTCGGACAGGGGTACACAGATACGCAGTATTTT. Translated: CASSNPFGQGYTDTQYF.

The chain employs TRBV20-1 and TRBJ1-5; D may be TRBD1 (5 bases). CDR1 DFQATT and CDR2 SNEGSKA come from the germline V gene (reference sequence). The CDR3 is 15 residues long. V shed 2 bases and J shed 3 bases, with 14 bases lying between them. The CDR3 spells CSARRGGAYNQPQHF. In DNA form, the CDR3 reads TGCAGTGCTAGAAGGGGCGGGGCCTACAATCAGCCCCAGCATTTT.